The source of this T cell receptor beta chain is a study of blood T cell repertoires in COVID-19. Study in general: There were acute and convalescent COVID-19 samples, and they came from the United States, Italy and Spain. PBMCs, B-cell-depleted T cells, or T cells were the source of the cDNA or gDNA that made up the material.

In the authors' methods: Amplification of reference gene primers provided the estimated nucleated cell counts. Generated by immunoSEQ multiplex PCR, the TCRdb table keeps only in-frame clones and is missing some. From that table come the V and J calls and clone size; the DNA was used to work out D and trimming. The table has roughly 90,000 clones, about 80% seen once. Specimen: peripheral blood. The TCR was taken from a human donor in a cohort sampled during active COVID-19.

Here the CDR3 DNA reads TGTGCCAGCAGCTTGGGACAGCTAAATGAAAAACTGTTTTTT. It translates to CASSLGQLNEKLFF. The chain couples TRBV7-9 to TRBJ1-4; 7 bases agree with TRBD1. This CDR3 has 14 residues. V trimming: 3 bases; J trimming: 5 bases; junction bases outside the gene matches: 3. CDR1 and CDR2 (germline): SEHNR, FQNEAQ (reference sequence).